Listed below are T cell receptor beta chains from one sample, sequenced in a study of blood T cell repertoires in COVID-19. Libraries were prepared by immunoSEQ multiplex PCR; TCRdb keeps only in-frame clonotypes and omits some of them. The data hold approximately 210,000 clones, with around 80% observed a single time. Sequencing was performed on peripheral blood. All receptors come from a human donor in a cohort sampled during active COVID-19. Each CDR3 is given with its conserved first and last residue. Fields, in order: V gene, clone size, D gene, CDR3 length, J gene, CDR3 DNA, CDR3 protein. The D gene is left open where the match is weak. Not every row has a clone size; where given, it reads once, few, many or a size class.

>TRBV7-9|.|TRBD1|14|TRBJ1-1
TGTGCCAGCAGCTTAGCGGGGGACAGCCAAGAAGCTTTCTTT
CASSLAGDSQEAFF
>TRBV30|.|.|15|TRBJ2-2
TGTGCCTGGAATACCAGGATCTCGAACACCGGGGAGCTGTTTTTT
CAWNTRISNTGELFF
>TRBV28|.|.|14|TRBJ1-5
TGTGCCAGCAGTTTCAACAGAGTTTATCAGCCCCAGCATTTT
CASSFNRVYQPQHF
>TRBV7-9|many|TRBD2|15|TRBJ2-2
TGTGCCAGCAGGCTAGCGGAGCTGAACACCGGGGAGCTGTTTTTT
CASRLAELNTGELFF
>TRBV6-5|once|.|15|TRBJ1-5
TGTGCCAGCAGTTACGGGGGGGGTAACAATCAGCCCCAGCATTTT
CASSYGGGNNQPQHF
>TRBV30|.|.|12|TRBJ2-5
TGTGCCTGGAGTGCAGGGGGGCAGACCCAGTACTTC
CAWSAGGQTQYF
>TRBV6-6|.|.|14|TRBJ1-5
TGTGCCAGCAGTTACTCATCGATAGATCAGCCCCAGCATTTT
CASSYSSIDQPQHF
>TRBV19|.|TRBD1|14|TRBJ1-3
TGTGCCAGCCAGACAGGGAGGTCTGGAAACACCATATATTTT
CASQTGRSGNTIYF
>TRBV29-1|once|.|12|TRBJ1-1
TGCAGCGTTGAAGATATTAACACTGAAGCTTTCTTT
CSVEDINTEAFF
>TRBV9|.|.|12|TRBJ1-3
TGTGCCAGCCGAGGGACTGGAAACACCATATATTTT
CASRGTGNTIYF
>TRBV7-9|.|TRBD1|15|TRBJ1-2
TGTGCCAGCAGCTCTCCGGGACAGTTATACTATGGCTACACCTTC
CASSSPGQLYYGYTF
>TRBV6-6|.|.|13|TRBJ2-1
TGTGCCAGCAGCGGCGGGTCCTACAATGAGCAGTTCTTC
CASSGGSYNEQFF
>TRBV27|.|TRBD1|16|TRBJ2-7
TGTGCCAGCAGTTTTTTCGGGACAGGGGAAATCTACGAGCAGTACTTC
CASSFFGTGEIYEQYF
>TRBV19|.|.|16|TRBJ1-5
TGTGCCAGCGTACCGGCGGGGTCCGGCAGCAATCAGCCCCAGCATTTT
CASVPAGSGSNQPQHF
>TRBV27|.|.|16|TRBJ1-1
TGTGCCAGCAGTTTTTGGAAGGGGCATGTAGACACTGAAGCTTTCTTT
CASSFWKGHVDTEAFF
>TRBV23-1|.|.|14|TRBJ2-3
TGCGCCAGCAGCTTAGAACCTGGCACAGATACGCAGTATTTT
CASSLEPGTDTQYF
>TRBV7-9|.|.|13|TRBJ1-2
TGTGCCAGCAGCCCTGGCCCTTCGTATGGCTACACCTTC
CASSPGPSYGYTF
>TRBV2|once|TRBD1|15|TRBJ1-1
TGTGCCAGCATCCAAGTGGGGACAGGGGGGACTGAAGCTTTCTTT
CASIQVGTGGTEAFF
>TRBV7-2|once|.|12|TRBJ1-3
TGTGCCAGCAGCTTGAGTGGAAACACCATATATTTT
CASSLSGNTIYF
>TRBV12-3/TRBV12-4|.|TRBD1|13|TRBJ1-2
TGTGCCACCGCGACAGGGTTAGGCGACGGCTACACCTTC
CATATGLGDGYTF
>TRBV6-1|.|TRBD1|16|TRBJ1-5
TGTGCCAGCAGTGAGACATACAGGGGGTCGGGTCAGCCCCAGCATTTT
CASSETYRGSGQPQHF
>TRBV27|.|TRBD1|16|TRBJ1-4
TGTGCCAGCAGCGTACAGGGGCGCTTATCTAATGAAAAACTGTTTTTT
CASSVQGRLSNEKLFF
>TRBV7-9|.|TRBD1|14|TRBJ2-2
TGTGCCAGCAGGGACTGGACAGGGGCCGGGGAGCTGTTTTTT
CASRDWTGAGELFF
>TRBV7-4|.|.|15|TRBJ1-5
TGTGCCAGCAGCTTATCCGGGATCTGCAATCAGCCCCAGCATTTT
CASSLSGICNQPQHF
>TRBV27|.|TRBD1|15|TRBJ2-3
TGTGCCAGCAGTTGGGACAGGGTGAGCACAGATACGCAGTATTTT
CASSWDRVSTDTQYF
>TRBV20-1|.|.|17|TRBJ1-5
TGCAGTGCTAGTCAGGGAATCCGGACGTCCGTTCTGCTGCCCCAGCATTTT
CSASQGIRTSVLLPQHF
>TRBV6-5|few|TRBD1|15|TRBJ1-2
TGTGCCAGCATATCGGAAACAGGGGGAAATTATGGCTACACCTTC
CASISETGGNYGYTF
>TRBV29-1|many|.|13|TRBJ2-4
TGCAGCGTGACAGTTGCGGGCGGGGACATTCAGTACTTC
CSVTVAGGDIQYF
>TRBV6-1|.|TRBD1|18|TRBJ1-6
TGTGCCAGCAGTGCCAAGGGACAGGGGCGCTCCTATAATTCACCCCTCCACTTT
CASSAKGQGRSYNSPLHF
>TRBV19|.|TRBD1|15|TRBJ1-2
TGTGCCAGTAGTCCTGGGACAGGGCGAAAACATGGCTACACCTTC
CASSPGTGRKHGYTF
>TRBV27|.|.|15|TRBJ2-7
TGTGCCAGCAGTTTAGGCGGCAGGGTTTTGGACGAGCAGTACTTC
CASSLGGRVLDEQYF
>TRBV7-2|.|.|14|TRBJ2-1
TGTGCCAGCAGCTTAGGAGTGTCCTACAATGAGCAGTTCTTC
CASSLGVSYNEQFF
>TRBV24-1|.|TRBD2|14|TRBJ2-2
TGTGCCACCAGTGACGGACTAGCGGCCGGGGAGCTGTTTTTT
CATSDGLAAGELFF
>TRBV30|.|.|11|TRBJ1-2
TGTGCCTGGAGGGGAGACTATGGCTACACCTTC
CAWRGDYGYTF
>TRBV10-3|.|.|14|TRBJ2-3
TGTGCCATCACGACGCAGGGTGAAACAGATACGCAGTATTTT
CAITTQGETDTQYF
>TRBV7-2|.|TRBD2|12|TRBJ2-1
TGTGCCAGCAGCCGCATAGCGGGTGAGCAGTTCTTC
CASSRIAGEQFF
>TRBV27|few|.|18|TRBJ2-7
TGTGCCAGCAGTTTATCGGGGAGTGGGAGCGGGTACTCCTACGAGCAGTACTTC
CASSLSGSGSGYSYEQYF
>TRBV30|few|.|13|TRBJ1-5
TGTGCCTCCGCGAAAGACAGTAATCAGCCCCAGCATTTT
CASAKDSNQPQHF
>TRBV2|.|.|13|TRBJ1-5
TGTGCCAGCAAAGGCGGGGGGGATCAGCCCCAGCATTTT
CASKGGGDQPQHF
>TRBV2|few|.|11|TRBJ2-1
TGTGCCAGCAGTAGGGGTCGTGAGCAGTTCTTC
CASSRGREQFF
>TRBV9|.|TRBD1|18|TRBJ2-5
TGTGCCAGCAGCGTAGAGGGGGATAGGACAGGGCTAACAGAGACCCAGTACTTC
CASSVEGDRTGLTETQYF
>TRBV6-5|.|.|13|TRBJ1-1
TGTGCCAGCAGTTATCCAGGGAACACTGAAGCTTTCTTT
CASSYPGNTEAFF
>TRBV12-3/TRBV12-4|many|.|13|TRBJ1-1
TGTGCCAGCACCGGTAGACAGCACACTGAAGCTTTCTTT
CASTGRQHTEAFF
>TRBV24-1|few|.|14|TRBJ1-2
TGTGCCACCAGTGATTTTCGGACAGCCTATGGCTACACCTTC
CATSDFRTAYGYTF
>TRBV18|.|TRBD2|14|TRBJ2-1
TGTGCCAGCTCACTCGGACTAGCGGACAATGAGCAGTTCTTC
CASSLGLADNEQFF
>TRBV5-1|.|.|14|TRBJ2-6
TGCGCCAGCAGCTCGGGTTCTGGGGCCAACGTCCTGACTTTC
CASSSGSGANVLTF
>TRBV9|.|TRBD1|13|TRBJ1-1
TGTGCCAGCAGCGTGGGGACAGGGAGTAAAGCTTTCTTT
CASSVGTGSKAFF
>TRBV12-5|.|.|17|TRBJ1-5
TGTGCTAGTGGTTCGAATCCGGGACAAGCGATATATCAGCCCCAGCATTTT
CASGSNPGQAIYQPQHF
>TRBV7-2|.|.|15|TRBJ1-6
TGTGCCAGCAGCCGGCCAGGGTTAGAAAATTCACCCCTCCACTTT
CASSRPGLENSPLHF
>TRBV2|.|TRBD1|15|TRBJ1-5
TGTGCCAGCAGTCAACAGGGGAACAGTCGTCAGCCCCAGCATTTT
CASSQQGNSRQPQHF
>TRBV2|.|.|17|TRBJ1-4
TGTGCCAGCAGTGAAGCGGCGGTGCACATTCGACGGGAAAAACTGTTTTTT
CASSEAAVHIRREKLFF
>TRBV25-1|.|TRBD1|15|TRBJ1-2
TGTGCCAGCAGTGAGATTGGGACAGGGGTCTATGGCTACACCTTC
CASSEIGTGVYGYTF
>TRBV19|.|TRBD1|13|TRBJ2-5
TGTGCCAGTAGCCGCGGACAGGGTGAGACCCAGTACTTC
CASSRGQGETQYF
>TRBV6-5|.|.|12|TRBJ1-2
TGTGCCAGCAGTTTGGGAGGCTATGGCTACACCTTC
CASSLGGYGYTF
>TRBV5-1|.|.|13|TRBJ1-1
TGCGCCAGCAGCTTGTCGGAGTTCACTGAAGCTTTCTTT
CASSLSEFTEAFF
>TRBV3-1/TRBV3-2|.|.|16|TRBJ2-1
TGTGCCAGCAGCCAAGATGGGGGCAGCTCCTACAATGAGCAGTTCTTC
CASSQDGGSSYNEQFF
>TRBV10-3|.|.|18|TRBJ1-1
TGTGCCATCAGTGAAGGAGGTCGGGGGGTCTCTATGAACACTGAAGCTTTCTTT
CAISEGGRGVSMNTEAFF
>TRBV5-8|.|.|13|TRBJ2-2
TGTGCCAGCAGCTTGATACAGAACGGGGAGCTGTTTTTT
CASSLIQNGELFF
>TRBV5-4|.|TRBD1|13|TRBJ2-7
TGTGCCAGCAGCATAGACAGGGTCTACGAGCAGTACTTC
CASSIDRVYEQYF
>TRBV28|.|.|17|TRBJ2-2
TGTGCCAGCAGTTTCGCAAGGGGACTCCTTGACACCGGGGAGCTGTTTTTT
CASSFARGLLDTGELFF